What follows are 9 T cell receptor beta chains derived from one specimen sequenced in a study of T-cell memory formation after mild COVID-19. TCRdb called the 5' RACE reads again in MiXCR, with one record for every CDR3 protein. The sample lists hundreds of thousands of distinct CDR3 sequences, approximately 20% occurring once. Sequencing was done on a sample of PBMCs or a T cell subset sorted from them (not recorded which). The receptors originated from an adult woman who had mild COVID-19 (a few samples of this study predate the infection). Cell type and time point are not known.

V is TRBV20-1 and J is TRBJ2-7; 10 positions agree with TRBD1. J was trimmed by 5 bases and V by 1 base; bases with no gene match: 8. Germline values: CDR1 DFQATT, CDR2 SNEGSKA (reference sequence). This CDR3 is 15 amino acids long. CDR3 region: CSARGTGGFINEQYF. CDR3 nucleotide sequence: TGCAGTGCTAGAGGGACAGGGGGGTTCATCAACGAGCAGTACTTC.

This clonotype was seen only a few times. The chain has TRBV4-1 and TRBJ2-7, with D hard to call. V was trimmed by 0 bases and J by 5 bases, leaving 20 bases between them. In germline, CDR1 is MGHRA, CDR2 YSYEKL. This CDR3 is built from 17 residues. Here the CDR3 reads CASSQDDMLAFGDEQYF. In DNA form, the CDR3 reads TGCGCCAGCAGCCAAGATGACATGTTGGCGTTCGGTGACGAGCAGTACTTC.

CDR3 sequence: CASSLMGLSYNEQFF. The CDR3, as DNA: TGTGCCAGCAGCTTAATGGGACTCTCCTACAATGAGCAGTTCTTC. V usage is TRBV7-6 and J usage is TRBJ2-1; possibly TRBD2 for D (6 bases). Trimming took 2 bases from V and 0 from J, leaving 8 bases between them. The CDR3 totals 15 residues. Germline lookup yields CDR1 SGHVS and CDR2 FNYEAQ.

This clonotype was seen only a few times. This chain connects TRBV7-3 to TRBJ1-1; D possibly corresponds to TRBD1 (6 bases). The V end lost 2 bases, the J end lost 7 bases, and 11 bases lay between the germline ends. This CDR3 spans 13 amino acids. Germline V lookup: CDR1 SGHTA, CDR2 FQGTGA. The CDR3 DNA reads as TGTGCCAGCAGCTTAGGGGACACCTTTGAAGCTTTCTTT. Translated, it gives CASSLGDTFEAFF.

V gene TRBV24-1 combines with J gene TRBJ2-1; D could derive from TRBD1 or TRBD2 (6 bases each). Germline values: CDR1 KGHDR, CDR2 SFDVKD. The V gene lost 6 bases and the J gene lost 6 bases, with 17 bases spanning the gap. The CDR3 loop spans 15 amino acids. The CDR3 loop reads CATSKGGIAINEQFF. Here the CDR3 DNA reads TGTGCCACCAGTAAGGGGGGAATAGCTATCAATGAGCAGTTCTTC.

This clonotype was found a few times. The CDR3 DNA is TGCAGTGCTAGAGATCAGGGACAGCCCCAGCATTTT. Translation: CSARDQGQPQHF. The rearrangement joins TRBV20-1 to TRBJ1-5; the D gene is possibly TRBD1 (5 bases). V lost 0 bases to trimming and J lost 7 bases, with 7 bases between them. Germline CDR1 reads DFQATT; CDR2 reads SNEGSKA (reference sequence). The CDR3 is 12 residues long.

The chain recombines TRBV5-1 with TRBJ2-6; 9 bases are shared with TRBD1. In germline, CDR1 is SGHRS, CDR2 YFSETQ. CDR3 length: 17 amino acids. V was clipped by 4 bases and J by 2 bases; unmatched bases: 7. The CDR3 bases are TGCGCCAGCAGCCCCGGGACAGGGTATGCTGGGGCCAACGTCCTGACTTTC. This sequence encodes CASSPGTGYAGANVLTF.

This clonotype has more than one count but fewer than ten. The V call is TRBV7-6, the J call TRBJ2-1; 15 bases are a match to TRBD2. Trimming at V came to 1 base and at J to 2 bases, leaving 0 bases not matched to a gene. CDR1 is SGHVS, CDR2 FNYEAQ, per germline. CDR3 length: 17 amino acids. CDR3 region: CASSLGTSGGAYNEQFF. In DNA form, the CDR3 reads TGTGCCAGCAGCTTAGGGACTAGCGGGGGGGCCTACAATGAGCAGTTCTTC.

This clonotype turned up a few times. The CDR3 sequence: CASSVGGGSTYNEQFF. CDR3 in DNA: TGTGCCAGCAGCGTAGGTGGGGGGTCGACCTACAATGAGCAGTTCTTC. The V gene is TRBV9, the J gene TRBJ2-1; D possibly corresponds to TRBD2 (6 bases). Germline values: CDR1 SGDLS, CDR2 YYNGEE. The length of the CDR3 is 16 residues. The V gene lost 0 bases and the J gene lost 2 bases, with 12 bases spanning the gap.